This T cell receptor (beta chain) was obtained from a study of T-cell memory formation after mild COVID-19 (dated by TCRdb to about 2021). Broadly, across the study: Most TCR sequence clusters were specific to one of the two donors. In a couple of donors, T-cell clones that expanded and contracted after mild COVID-19 were followed by sequencing TCRalpha and TCRbeta repertoires longitudinally. The cohort comprised two young, previously healthy adult volunteers, one female and one male. The paper's findings and limits, for the study overall: Some responding clones were found in pre-infection memory, which suggests that pre-existing cross-reactive memory T cells took part in the SARS-CoV-2 response. SARS-CoV-2 specificity of the second-wave clones peaking on day 37 was not confirmed. The study included only a couple of mild cases, and larger cohorts that include severe cases with pre-infection samples were judged to be necessary. Contracting CD4+ clones were located mainly in the CM and EM memory subsets, whereas CD8+ clones were found to be enriched in EMRA. Balanced CD4/CD8 phenotypes were observed for clones contracting from day 15 to 85, whereas a bias towards CD4+ was observed for a second wave of clones expanding from day 15 to 37.

The sequencing machine was an Illumina NovaSeq 6000. cDNA libraries for TCRalpha and TCRbeta were prepared by 5'RACE using constant-segment primers, with sample barcodes and unique molecular identifiers added. RNA was extracted from every sample with Trizol reagent. The libraries were amplified in two PCR steps, and the second step added a second sample barcode and Illumina TruSeq adapters. Sequencing of the libraries was done on an Illumina NovaSeq, producing 2 x 150 bp paired-end reads. Processing in the source paper ran as follows. Reads were demultiplexed and collapsed into UMI-guided consensus sequences with migec v1.2.7. Using mixcr v2.1.11, UMI consensuses were aligned to TRA and TRB V and J templates and then assembled into clonotypes. A clonotype was counted as expanded or contracted only when both edgeR and NoisET called the clonotype significant, with the noise models trained on biological replicates. For edgeR calls, the thresholds were a false discovery rate-adjusted p below 0.01 and a log2 fold-change of 1. As an exploratory analysis of dynamics, max-normalized trajectories of the 1000 most abundant clonotypes were examined with PCA combined with hierarchical clustering. Separately sequenced CD4+ and CD8+ repertoires were used to assign the CD4 or CD8 phenotype of responding clones. The public reads were quality trimmed at Q25 with fastp and then assembled into clones with MiXCR by TCRdb, keeping productive beta chains. Each CDR3 protein gets just one entry, which takes the most common genes and DNA from the rows behind it. In this record, the V and J calls reflect TCRdb's handling and not the investigators' own analysis. The table for this sample lists hundreds of thousands of distinct CDR3 sequences; around 27% of them were counted only once. The ten largest account for approximately 12% of the sample.

Ficoll-Paque density gradient centrifugation was the method used to isolate PBMCs. Comment on this clonotype: Its cognate antigen has yet to be identified. No much larger clonotype is one base removed from it; base qualities were not supplied.

The receptor comes from an adult woman who had mild COVID-19 (a few samples of this study predate the infection). The sample titles of this study are shuffled in the database, so cell type and time point are left out; the donor was told from shared clones. The sequenced sample was PBMCs or a T cell subset sorted from them (not recorded which).

The CDR3 reads as follows: CASTSSGRSSYNEQFF. Read as DNA, the sequence is TGTGCCAGCACCTCTAGCGGGAGAAGCTCCTACAATGAGCAGTTCTTC. The sequence joins TRBV9 to TRBJ2-1; TRBD2 fits 10 bases in the junction. Trimming takes 6 bases off V and 0 bases off J; junction bases not matched to a gene: 6. CDR1 and CDR2 are drawn from the germline V gene: SGDLS, YYNGEE. Including cysteine and phenylalanine, the CDR3 has 16 amino acids. Only CDR3 DNA is held: 48 bases, read in frame from base 1. Joined to the reference TRBV9 and TRBJ2-1 proteins, this CDR3 gives the full variable domain: DSGVTQTPKHLITATGQRVTLRCSPRSGDLSVYWYQQSLDQGLQFLIQYYNGEERAKGNILERFSAQQFPDLHSELNLSSLELGDSALYFCASTSSGRSSYNEQFFGPGTRLTVL.